The clone carrying this T cell receptor beta chain occurred once. The V gene end was trimmed by 7 bases and the J gene end by 2 bases; junction bases not matched to a gene: 9. The CDR3 has 17 amino acids. CDR1 is SGHRS and CDR2 is YFSETQ in the germline V gene. Using ten immunoSEQ deep assay plates, investigators sequenced unsorted PBMC DNA. Profiled with immunoSEQ multiplex PCR; TCRdb holds only in-frame clones, not every one. The sample has about 480,000 clones, 60% to 80% seen once; the top ten hold 12%. The sample belongs to a study of shared clonotypes between healthy human individuals. Input material: PBMCs. This receptor was obtained from a woman in her thirties or forties in good health. Some clones in this sample may be carry-over from other donors' samples. V usage is TRBV5-1 and J usage is TRBJ2-3; 14 bases are shared with TRBD2. Here the CDR3 DNA reads TGCGCCAGCCAAAGACGACTAGCGGGAGGGTTCACAGATACGCAGTATTTT. Encoded protein: CASQRRLAGGFTDTQYF.